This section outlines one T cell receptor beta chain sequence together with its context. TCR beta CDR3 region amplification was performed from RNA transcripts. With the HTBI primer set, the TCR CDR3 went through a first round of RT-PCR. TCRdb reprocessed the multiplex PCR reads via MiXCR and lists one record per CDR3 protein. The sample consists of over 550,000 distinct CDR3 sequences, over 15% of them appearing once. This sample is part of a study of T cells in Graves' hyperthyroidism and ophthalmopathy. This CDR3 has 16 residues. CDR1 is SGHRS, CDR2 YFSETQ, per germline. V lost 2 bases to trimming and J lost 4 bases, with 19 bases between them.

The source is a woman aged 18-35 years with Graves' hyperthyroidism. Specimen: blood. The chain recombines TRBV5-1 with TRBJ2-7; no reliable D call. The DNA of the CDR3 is TGCGCCAGCAGCTTTGACGACCCCTCCCCTGGGTACGAGCAGTACTTC. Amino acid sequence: CASSFDDPSPGYEQYF.